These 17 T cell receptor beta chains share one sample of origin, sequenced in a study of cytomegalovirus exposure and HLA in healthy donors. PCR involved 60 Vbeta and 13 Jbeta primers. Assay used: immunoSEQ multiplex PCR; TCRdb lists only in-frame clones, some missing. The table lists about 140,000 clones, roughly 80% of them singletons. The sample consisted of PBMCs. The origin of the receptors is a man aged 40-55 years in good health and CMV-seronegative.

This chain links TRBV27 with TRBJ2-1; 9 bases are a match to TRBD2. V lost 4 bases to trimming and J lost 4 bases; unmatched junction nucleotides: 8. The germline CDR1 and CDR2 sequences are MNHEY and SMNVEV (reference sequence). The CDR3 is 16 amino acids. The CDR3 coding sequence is TGTGCCAGCAGTTCCCAGGCTAGCGGGACATACAATGAGCAGTTCTTC. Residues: CASSSQASGTYNEQFF.

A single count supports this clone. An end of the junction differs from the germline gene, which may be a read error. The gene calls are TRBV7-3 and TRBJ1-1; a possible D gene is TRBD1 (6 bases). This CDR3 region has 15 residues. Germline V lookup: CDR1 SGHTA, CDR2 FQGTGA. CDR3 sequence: CASSVTVQGWVSAFF. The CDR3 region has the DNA TGTGCCAGCAGCGTAACGGTACAGGGTTGGGTTTCGGCTTTCTTT.

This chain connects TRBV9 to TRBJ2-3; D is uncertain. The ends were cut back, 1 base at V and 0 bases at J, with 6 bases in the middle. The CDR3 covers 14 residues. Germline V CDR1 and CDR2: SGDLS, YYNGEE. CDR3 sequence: CASSVTASTDTQYF. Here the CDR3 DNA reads TGTGCCAGCAGCGTAACAGCTAGCACAGATACGCAGTATTTT.

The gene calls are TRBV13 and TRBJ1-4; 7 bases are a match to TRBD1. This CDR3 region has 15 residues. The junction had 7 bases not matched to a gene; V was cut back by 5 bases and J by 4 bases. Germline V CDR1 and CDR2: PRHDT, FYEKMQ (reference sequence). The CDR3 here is CASSERDSGNEKLFF. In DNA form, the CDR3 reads TGTGCCAGCAGCGAACGGGACAGCGGTAATGAAAAACTGTTTTTT.

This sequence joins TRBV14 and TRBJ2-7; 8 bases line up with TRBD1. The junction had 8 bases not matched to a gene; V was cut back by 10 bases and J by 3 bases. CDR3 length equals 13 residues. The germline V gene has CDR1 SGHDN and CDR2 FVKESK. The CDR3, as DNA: TGTGCCACCGCTGGGGACAGGTACTACGAGCAGTACTTC. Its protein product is CATAGDRYYEQYF.

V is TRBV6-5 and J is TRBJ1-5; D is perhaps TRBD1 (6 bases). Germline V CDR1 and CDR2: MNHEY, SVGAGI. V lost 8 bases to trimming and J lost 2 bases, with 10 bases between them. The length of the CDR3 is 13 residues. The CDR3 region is CASGRQGNQPQHF. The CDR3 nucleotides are TGTGCCAGCGGGCGACAGGGCAATCAGCCCCAGCATTTT.

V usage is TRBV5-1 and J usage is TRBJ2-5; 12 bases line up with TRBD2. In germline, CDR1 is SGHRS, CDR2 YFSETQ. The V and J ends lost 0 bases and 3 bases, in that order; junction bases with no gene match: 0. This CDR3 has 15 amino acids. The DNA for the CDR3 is TGCGCCAGCAGCTTGGCTAGCGGGGGGGAAGAGACCCAGTACTTC. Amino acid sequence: CASSLASGGEETQYF.

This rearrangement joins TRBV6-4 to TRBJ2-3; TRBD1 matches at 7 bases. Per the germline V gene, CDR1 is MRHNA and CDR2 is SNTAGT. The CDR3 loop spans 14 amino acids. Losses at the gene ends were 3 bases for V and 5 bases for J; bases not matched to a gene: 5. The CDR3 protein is CASSDRGRGDTQYF. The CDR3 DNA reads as TGTGCCAGCAGTGATAGGGGGCGCGGAGATACGCAGTATTTT.

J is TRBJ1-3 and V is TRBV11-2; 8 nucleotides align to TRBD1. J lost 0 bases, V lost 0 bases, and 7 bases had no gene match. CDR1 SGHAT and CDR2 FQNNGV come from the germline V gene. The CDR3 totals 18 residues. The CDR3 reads CASSLDGDRSYSGNTIYF. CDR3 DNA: TGTGCCAGCAGCTTAGATGGGGACAGGTCCTACTCTGGAAACACCATATATTTT.

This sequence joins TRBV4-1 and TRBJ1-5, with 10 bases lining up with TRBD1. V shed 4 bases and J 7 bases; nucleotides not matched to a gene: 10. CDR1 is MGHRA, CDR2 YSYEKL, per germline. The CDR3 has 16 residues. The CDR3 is CASSPRGQGGNQPQHF. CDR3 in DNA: TGCGCCAGCAGCCCCCGAGGACAGGGGGGGAACCAGCCCCAGCATTTT.

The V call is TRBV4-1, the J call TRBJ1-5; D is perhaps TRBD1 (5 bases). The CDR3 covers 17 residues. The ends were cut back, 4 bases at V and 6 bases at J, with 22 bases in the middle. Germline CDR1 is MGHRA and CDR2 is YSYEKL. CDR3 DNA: TGCGCCAGCAGCCGAGGGGTGGGAGGGGTCTTCGGTCAGCCCCAGCATTTT. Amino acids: CASSRGVGGVFGQPQHF.

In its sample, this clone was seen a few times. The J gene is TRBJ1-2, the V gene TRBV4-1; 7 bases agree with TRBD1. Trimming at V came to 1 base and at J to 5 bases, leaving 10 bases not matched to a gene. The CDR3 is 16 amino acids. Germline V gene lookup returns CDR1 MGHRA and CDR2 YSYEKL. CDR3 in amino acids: CASSQVEKGAGYGYTF. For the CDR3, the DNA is TGCGCCAGCAGCCAAGTCGAAAAGGGGGCCGGTTATGGCTACACCTTC.

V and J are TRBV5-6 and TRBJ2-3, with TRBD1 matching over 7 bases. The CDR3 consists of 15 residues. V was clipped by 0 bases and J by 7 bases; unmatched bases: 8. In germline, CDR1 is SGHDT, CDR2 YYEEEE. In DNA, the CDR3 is TGTGCCAGCAGCTTGGGGTCAGGGGGTCGTCATACGCAGTATTTT. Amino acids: CASSLGSGGRHTQYF.

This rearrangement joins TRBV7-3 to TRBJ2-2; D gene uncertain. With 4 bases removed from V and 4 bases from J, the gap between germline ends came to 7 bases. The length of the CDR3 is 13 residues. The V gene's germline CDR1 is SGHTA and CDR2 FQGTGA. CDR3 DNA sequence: TGTGCCAGCAGCTCCACGGTCACCGGGGAGCTGTTTTTT. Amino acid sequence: CASSSTVTGELFF.

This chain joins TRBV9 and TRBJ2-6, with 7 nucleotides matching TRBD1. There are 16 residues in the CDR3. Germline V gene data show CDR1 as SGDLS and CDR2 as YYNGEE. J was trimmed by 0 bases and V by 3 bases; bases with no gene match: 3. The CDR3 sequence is CASSETGDSGANVLTF. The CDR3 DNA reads TGTGCCAGCAGCGAAACAGGGGACTCTGGGGCCAACGTCCTGACTTTC.

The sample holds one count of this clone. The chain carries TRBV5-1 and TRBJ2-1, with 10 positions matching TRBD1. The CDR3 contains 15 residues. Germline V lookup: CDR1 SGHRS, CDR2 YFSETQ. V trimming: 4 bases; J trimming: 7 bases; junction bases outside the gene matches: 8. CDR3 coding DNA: TGCGCCAGCAGCGGTCAGGCGGGACAGGGGAATGAGCAGTTCTTC. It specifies CASSGQAGQGNEQFF.

CDR3 bases: TGCAGCGTTGATAGCGGGAACACTGAAGCTTTCTTT. Amino acid sequence: CSVDSGNTEAFF. The J gene is TRBJ1-1, the V gene TRBV29-1; D is unresolved. Germline CDR1 reads SQVTM; CDR2 reads ANQGSEA. The CDR3 contains 12 residues. The V and J ends lost 3 bases and 1 base respectively, with 6 bases between them. Complete variable domain (other parts from reference TRBV29-1 and TRBJ1-1): SAVISQKPSRDICQRGTSLTIQCQVDSQVTMMFWYRQQPGQSLTLIATANQGSEATYESGFVIDKFPISRPNLTFSTLTVSNMSPEDSSIYLCSVDSGNTEAFFGQGTRLTVV.